Following are 14 T cell receptor beta chains from one sample sequenced in a study of T cells after yellow fever vaccination. MiXCR, run by TCRdb on the 5' RACE reads, gives a single entry per CDR3 protein. The sample holds 510,000 or so distinct CDR3 sequences, about a fifth seen once. The source material was PBMCs, sampled 15 days after the yellow fever booster vaccination. The receptor source for this set is a man aged 25 to 40 who received the YFV17D yellow fever vaccine.

The rearrangement joins TRBV20-1 to TRBJ2-2, with TRBD2 matching 9 bases. Losses at the gene ends were 4 bases for V and 1 base for J; bases not matched to a gene: 4. Germline-derived CDR1 and CDR2 are DFQATT and SNEGSKA (reference sequence). CDR3 length equals 15 residues. CDR3 bases: TGCAGTGCTACCCTAGCGGGACGGAACACCGGGGAGCTGTTTTTT. Translated: CSATLAGRNTGELFF.

This clonotype has just one count. J is TRBJ2-5 and V is TRBV29-1; 9 positions match TRBD2. Germline lookup yields CDR1 SQVTM and CDR2 ANQGSEA. The CDR3 contains 13 residues. J lost 5 bases, V lost 6 bases, and 7 bases had no gene match. The CDR3 protein is CSVRTSAQETQYF. The CDR3 nucleotides read TGCAGCGTCAGGACTAGCGCGCAGGAGACCCAGTACTTC.

CDR3 sequence (DNA): TGCGCCAGCAGCTTACGTTCGCGGTATGAGCAGTTCTTC. As protein: CASSLRSRYEQFF. The chain carries TRBV5-1 and TRBJ2-1; D is uncertain. The germline V and J ends were trimmed by 2 bases and 8 bases, with 11 bases remaining between them. The CDR3 totals 13 residues. The germline gives CDR1 SGHRS, CDR2 YFSETQ.

The chain combines TRBV28 with TRBJ2-5, with TRBD1 identical over 9 bases. There are 18 residues in the CDR3. Unmatched junction bases numbered 13, after V lost 5 bases and J lost 0 bases. Germline V gene data show CDR1 as MDHEN and CDR2 as SYDVKM. The CDR3 sequence is CASSADRGRPWYQETQYF. The CDR3, as DNA: TGTGCCAGCAGTGCGGACAGGGGCCGGCCTTGGTACCAAGAGACCCAGTACTTC. The full variable domain, with the rest looked up from reference TRBV28 and TRBJ2-5, is DVKVTQSSRYLVKRTGEKVFLECVQDMDHENMFWYRQDPGLGLRLIYFSYDVKMKEKGDIPEGYSVSREKKERFSLILESASTNQTSMYLCASSADRGRPWYQETQYFGPGTRLLVL.

This clonotype was counted a few times. The V and J genes are TRBV12-3 or TRBV12-4 and TRBJ2-1; no clear D. The CDR3 loop spans 17 amino acids. Between the trimmed V and J ends, which lost 5 bases and 0 bases, there was a span of 17 bases. CDR3 protein: CASSPRLLPSSYNEQFF. The CDR3 DNA follows: TGTGCCAGCAGTCCCAGACTTCTCCCTAGCTCCTACAATGAGCAGTTCTTC.

The genes are TRBV14 and TRBJ2-7; 8 bases match TRBD1. The CDR3 is made up of 14 amino acids. With 5 bases clipped from V and 4 bases from J, the junction kept 7 bases outside the gene matches. From germline, CDR1 is SGHDN and CDR2 FVKESK. DNA of the CDR3: TGTGCCAGCAGCAACGGACAGGGCGGGTACGAGCAGTACTTC. This encodes CASSNGQGGYEQYF.

This clonotype has only one observation. The V call is TRBV5-1, the J call TRBJ1-2, with unresolved D. This CDR3 contains 13 residues. Per germline, CDR1 SGHRS and CDR2 YFSETQ. V lost 2 bases and J 5 bases, leaving 10 bases between the germline ends. CDR3 in DNA: TGCGCCAGCAGCTTTGATGGCTCATATGGCTACACCTTC. It encodes CASSFDGSYGYTF. The full variable domain, completed using reference TRBV5-1 and TRBJ1-2, is KAGVTQTPRYLIKTRGQQVTLSCSPISGHRSVSWYQQTPGQGLQFLFEYFSETQRNKGNFPGRFSGRQFSNSRSEMNVSTLELGDSALYLCASSFDGSYGYTFGSGTRLTVV.

This clonotype has just one count. This chain uses TRBV20-1 with TRBJ2-1; D is perhaps TRBD2 (7 bases). Germline values: CDR1 DFQATT, CDR2 SNEGSKA (reference sequence). CDR3 length: 15 amino acids. The V end lost 1 base, the J end lost 3 bases, and 13 bases lay between the germline ends. In nucleotides, the CDR3 is TGCAGTGCTAGAGGTCAGGGGAGGGGCTACAATGAGCAGTTCTTC. Residues: CSARGQGRGYNEQFF.

The J gene is TRBJ2-2, the V gene TRBV20-1; 11 bases match TRBD2. Germline CDR1 DFQATT, CDR2 SNEGSKA (reference sequence). With 2 bases clipped from V and 1 base from J, the junction kept 3 bases outside the gene matches. The CDR3 runs to 16 residues. CDR3 protein: CSARPGLAENTGELFF. The CDR3 coding sequence is TGCAGTGCTAGACCGGGACTAGCGGAGAACACCGGGGAGCTGTTTTTT.

CDR3 loop: CASSLSTGGGSEQYF. DNA for the CDR3: TGTGCCAGCAGTTTATCGACGGGAGGTGGCTCCGAGCAGTACTTC. This chain connects TRBV27 to TRBJ2-7; 7 nucleotides line up with TRBD2. Germline V CDR1 and CDR2: MNHEY, SMNVEV (reference sequence). V lost 0 bases to trimming and J lost 6 bases; unmatched junction nucleotides: 8. The CDR3 is 15 amino acids.

The CDR3 reads CASSDELAGTGSEQFF. The DNA of the CDR3 is TGCGCCAGCAGCGATGAACTAGCGGGAACCGGGTCTGAGCAGTTCTTC. The genes are TRBV5-1 and TRBJ2-1, with 10 positions matching TRBD2. Germline V lookup: CDR1 SGHRS, CDR2 YFSETQ. CDR3 length: 16 residues. V shed 4 bases, J shed 9 bases, and the junction held 13 bases outside the gene matches. Using reference TRBV5-1 and TRBJ2-1 for the parts outside the CDR3, the full variable domain is KAGVTQTPRYLIKTRGQQVTLSCSPISGHRSVSWYQQTPGQGLQFLFEYFSETQRNKGNFPGRFSGRQFSNSRSEMNVSTLELGDSALYLCASSDELAGTGSEQFFGPGTRLTVL.

In this sample, this clonotype turned up a few times. This chain uses TRBV6-2 or TRBV6-3 with TRBJ2-5; no definite D call. V gave up 6 bases and J gave up 5 bases, with 13 bases separating them. The V gene's germline CDR1 is MNHEY and CDR2 SVGEGT. The CDR3 has 13 amino acids. For the CDR3, the DNA is TGTGCCAGCAGCCATTACCGTGGGGAGACCCAGTACTTC. Protein sequence: CASSHYRGETQYF.

The chain carries TRBV4-3 and TRBJ2-2, with D possibly being TRBD2 (5 bases). V lost 0 bases and J 7 bases, leaving 18 bases between the germline ends. The V gene's germline CDR1 is LGHNA and CDR2 YSLEER. The CDR3 runs 17 residues. The CDR3 DNA reads as TGCGCCAGCAGCCAAGATGTAGGTGGACTTGGATTCGGGGAGCTGTTTTTT. Translating it yields CASSQDVGGLGFGELFF.

The genes are TRBV7-2 and TRBJ1-1; TRBD1 might be the D (5 bases). The V and J ends lost 2 bases and 4 bases respectively, with 8 bases between them. The CDR3 runs 13 residues. CDR1 and CDR2 (germline): SGHTA, FQGNSA. CDR3 DNA: TGTGCCAGCAGCTTACAGGGTTTCACTGAAGCTTTCTTT. It yields the protein CASSLQGFTEAFF.